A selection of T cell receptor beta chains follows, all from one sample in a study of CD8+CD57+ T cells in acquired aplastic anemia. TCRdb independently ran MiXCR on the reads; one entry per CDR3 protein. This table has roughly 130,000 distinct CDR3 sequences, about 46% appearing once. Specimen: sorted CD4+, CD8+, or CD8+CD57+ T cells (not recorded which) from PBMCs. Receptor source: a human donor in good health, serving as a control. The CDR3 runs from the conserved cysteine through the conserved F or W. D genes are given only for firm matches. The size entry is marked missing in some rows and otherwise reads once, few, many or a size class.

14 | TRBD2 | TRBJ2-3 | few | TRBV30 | CAWSSGGASDTQYF | TGTGCCTGGAGTAGCGGGGGGGCTTCAGATACGCAGTATTTT
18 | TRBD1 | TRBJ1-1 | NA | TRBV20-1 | CSATWDRLVNGPSIEAFF | TGCAGTGCCACCTGGGACAGACTAGTAAACGGACCGAGCATTGAAGCTTTCTTT
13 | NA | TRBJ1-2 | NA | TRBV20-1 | CSAPPTGNVGCTF | TGCAGCGCCCCGCCCACAGGGAATGTTGGCTGCACCTTC
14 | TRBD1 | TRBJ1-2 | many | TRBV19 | CASSDTGTAHGYTF | TGTGCCAGTAGTGATACCGGGACAGCACATGGCTACACCTTC
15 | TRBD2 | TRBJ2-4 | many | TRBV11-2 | CASSTNAGGSNIQYF | TGTGCCAGCAGCACAAACGCGGGGGGTTCAAACATTCAGTACTTC
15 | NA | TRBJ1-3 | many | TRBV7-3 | CASSPQALPGNTIYF | TGTGCCAGCAGCCCACAGGCCTTACCTGGAAACACCATATATTTT
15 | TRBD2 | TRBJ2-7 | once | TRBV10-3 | CAISSGTSGGQEQYF | TGTGCCATCAGTTCCGGGACTAGCGGGGGGCAAGAGCAGTACTTC
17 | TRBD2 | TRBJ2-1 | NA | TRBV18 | CASSPPSLAGIYNEQFF | TGTGCCAGCTCACCACCGTCCCTAGCGGGGATCTACAATGAGCAGTTCTTC
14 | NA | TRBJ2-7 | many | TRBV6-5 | CASSYQQGLDEQYF | TGTGCCAGCAGTTACCAGCAGGGACTGGACGAGCAGTACTTC
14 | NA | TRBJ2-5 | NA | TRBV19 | CASSQMPRGETQYF | TGTGCCAGCAGCCAAATGCCTAGGGGAGAGACCCAGTACTTC
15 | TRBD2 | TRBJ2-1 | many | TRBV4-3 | CASSQSGGARNEQFF | TGCGCCAGCAGCCAAAGCGGGGGGGCACGAAATGAGCAGTTCTTC
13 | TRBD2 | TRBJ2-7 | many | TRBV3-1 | CASSLSGFGEQYF | TGTGCCAGCAGCCTTAGCGGGTTTGGCGAGCAGTACTTC
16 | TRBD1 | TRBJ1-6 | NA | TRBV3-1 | CASSQDPGQGDSPLHF | TGTGCCAGCAGCCAAGATCCGGGACAGGGCGACTCACCCCTCCACTTT
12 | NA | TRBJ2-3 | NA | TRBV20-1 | CSATTSTDTQYF | TGCAGTGCTACCACTAGCACAGATACGCAGTATTTT
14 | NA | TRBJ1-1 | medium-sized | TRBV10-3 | CAISEQGLGTEAFF | TGTGCCATCAGTGAACAGGGATTGGGGACTGAAGCTTTCTTT
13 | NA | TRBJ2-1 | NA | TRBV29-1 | CSVRGSHNNEQFF | TGCAGCGTTCGGGGGAGTCATAACAATGAGCAGTTCTTC
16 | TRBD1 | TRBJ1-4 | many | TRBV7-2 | CASSPRSGGRVEKLFF | TGTGCCAGCAGCCCCCGATCAGGGGGTCGCGTTGAAAAACTGTTTTTT
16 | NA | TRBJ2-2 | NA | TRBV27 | CASSLLVGPNTGELFF | TGTGCCAGCAGTTTATTGGTCGGACCGAACACCGGGGAGCTGTTTTTT
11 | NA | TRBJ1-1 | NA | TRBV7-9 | CASSLGSEAFF | TGTGCCAGCAGCTTAGGGAGTGAAGCTTTCTTT
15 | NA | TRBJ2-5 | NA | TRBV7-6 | CASSPTGGAQETQYF | TGTGCCAGCAGCCCCACGGGCGGTGCGCAAGAGACCCAGTACTTC
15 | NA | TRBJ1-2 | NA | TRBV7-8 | CASSLAVAGEYGYTF | TGTGCCAGCAGCTTAGCGGTAGCAGGGGAGTATGGCTACACCTTC
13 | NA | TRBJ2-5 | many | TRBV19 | CASSRGSEETQYF | TGTGCCAGTTCTAGGGGTAGCGAAGAGACCCAGTACTTC
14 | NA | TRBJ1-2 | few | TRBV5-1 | CASSLRSGDYGYTF | TGCGCCAGCAGCTTGCGATCAGGGGACTATGGCTACACCTTC
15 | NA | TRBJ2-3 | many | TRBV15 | CATSRDPRQTDTQYF | TGTGCCACCAGCAGAGACCCGCGACAGACAGATACGCAGTATTTT
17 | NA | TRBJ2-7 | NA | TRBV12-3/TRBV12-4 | CASSSSSGTSSSYEQYF | TGTGCCAGCAGCTCTTCCTCCGGGACATCGAGCTCCTACGAGCAGTACTTC
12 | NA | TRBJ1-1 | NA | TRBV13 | CASSLGGLEAFF | TGTGCCAGCAGCTTAGGGGGATTGGAAGCTTTCTTT
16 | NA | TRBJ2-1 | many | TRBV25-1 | CAGSEYQGVNYNEQFF | TGTGCCGGCAGTGAATATCAAGGGGTCAACTACAATGAGCAGTTCTTC
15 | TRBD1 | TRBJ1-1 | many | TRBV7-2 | CASSLFKGANTEAFF | TGTGCCAGCAGCTTATTTAAGGGGGCAAACACTGAAGCTTTCTTT
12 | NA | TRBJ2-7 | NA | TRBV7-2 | CASSPGGDEQYF | TGTGCCAGCAGCCCAGGGGGGGACGAGCAGTACTTC
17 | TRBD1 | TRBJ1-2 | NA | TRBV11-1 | CASSPQPGQGIRDGYTF | TGTGCCAGCAGCCCCCAGCCGGGACAGGGCATTCGGGATGGCTACACCTTC
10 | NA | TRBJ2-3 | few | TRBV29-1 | CSVGGDTQYF | TGCAGCGTTGGAGGTGATACGCAGTATTTT
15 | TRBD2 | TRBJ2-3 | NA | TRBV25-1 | CASSFPGGGAGTQYF | TGTGCCAGCAGCTTTCCCGGGGGGGGAGCAGGTACGCAGTATTTT
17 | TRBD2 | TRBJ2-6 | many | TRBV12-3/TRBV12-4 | CASSGLAGGPGANVLTF | TGTGCCAGCAGTGGACTAGCGGGGGGCCCTGGGGCCAACGTCCTGACTTTC
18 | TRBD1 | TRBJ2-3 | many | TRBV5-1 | CASSLALRTGGPTDTQYF | TGCGCCAGCAGCTTGGCCCTACGAACAGGGGGCCCCACAGATACGCAGTATTTT
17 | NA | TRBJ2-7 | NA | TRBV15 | CATSRLGTERSSYEQYF | TGTGCCACCAGCAGACTCGGGACCGAAAGGAGCTCCTACGAGCAGTACTTC
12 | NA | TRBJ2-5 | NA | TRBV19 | CASSMNPETQYF | TGTGCCAGTAGTATGAACCCAGAGACCCAGTACTTC
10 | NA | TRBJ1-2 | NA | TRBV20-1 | CSARREGYTF | TGCAGTGCCCGCAGGGAGGGCTACACCTTC
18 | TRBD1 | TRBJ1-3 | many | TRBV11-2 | CASSLGAGGQTSGNTIYF | TGTGCCAGCAGCTTAGGGGCAGGGGGCCAAACCTCTGGAAACACCATATATTTT
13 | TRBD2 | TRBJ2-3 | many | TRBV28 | CASRLGTTDTQYF | TGTGCCAGCAGGCTGGGGACTACCGATACGCAGTATTTT
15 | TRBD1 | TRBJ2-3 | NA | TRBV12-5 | CASGTRTGTGDTQYF | TGTGCCAGTGGTACCCGGACAGGTACGGGAGATACGCAGTATTTT